What follows are 4 T cell receptor beta chains derived from one specimen sequenced in a study of blood T cell repertoires in COVID-19. The assay was immunoSEQ multiplex PCR, and TCRdb's table has in-frame clones only and misses some. The sample has approximately 110,000 clones, approximately 90% seen once; the top ten hold 2.1%. The specimen sequenced was peripheral blood. The source is a man aged 45-65 years with COVID-19, enrolled during active disease.

The V gene is TRBV13, the J gene TRBJ1-2; D call uncertain. The ends were cut back, 0 bases at V and 7 bases at J, with 12 bases in the middle. Germline CDR1 reads PRHDT; CDR2 reads FYEKMQ (reference sequence). CDR3 size: 14 residues. This CDR3 is CASSLGAAALGYTF. Here the CDR3 DNA reads TGTGCCAGCAGCTTAGGCGCGGCAGCCCTTGGCTACACCTTC.

This clone was seen more than once but under ten times. V usage is TRBV6-6 and J usage is TRBJ2-2, with D uncertain. The CDR3 is made up of 12 amino acids. Germline V lookup: CDR1 MNHNY, CDR2 SVGAGI (reference sequence). Trimming took off 2 bases at V and 6 bases at J, with 4 bases between the two ends. The CDR3 DNA is TGTGCCAGCAGTTACATCTCCGGGGAGCTGTTTTTT. Residues: CASSYISGELFF.

The chain combines TRBV5-1 with TRBJ1-4; 9 bases align to TRBD1. V lost 4 bases to trimming and J lost 8 bases; unmatched junction nucleotides: 9. The CDR3 totals 15 residues. Germline V lookup: CDR1 SGHRS, CDR2 YFSETQ. The CDR3 region has the DNA TGCGCCAGCAGCCCTAAGACAGGGGGGGACGAAAAACTGTTTTTT. It is translated as CASSPKTGGDEKLFF.

The CDR3 DNA reads as TGTGCCAGCAGTGAGGGGCGAGCTAAACCGGCCTACAATGAGCAGTTCTTC. Its translation is CASSEGRAKPAYNEQFF. The chain carries TRBV6-1 and TRBJ2-1; TRBD1 might be the D (5 bases). The germline gives CDR1 MNHNS, CDR2 SASEGT. The length of the CDR3 is 17 residues. V lost 3 bases and J 2 bases, leaving 17 bases between the germline ends.